This paragraph reports one T cell receptor (beta chain). This record comes from a study of blood T cell repertoires in COVID-19. Study-level information: There were acute and convalescent COVID-19 samples, and they came from the United States, Italy and Spain. PBMCs, B-cell-depleted T cells, or T cells provided the cDNA or gDNA that made up the material.

In the authors' workflow: The authors estimated nucleated cell counts from reference gene primer amplification. Method: immunoSEQ multiplex PCR; TCRdb's copy keeps in-frame clones and lacks some. Clonal size and the V and J genes are those of that table, whereas D and trimming came from the DNA. The table includes about 330,000 clones, about 82% detected once. The J segment lost 4 bases and the V segment lost 1 base, leaving 12 bases of the junction unmatched. CDR1 and CDR2 from the germline V gene are SGHDN and FVKESK. The CDR3 is made up of 18 amino acids. Sequencing was carried out using peripheral blood. The TCR sequence derives from a human donor in a cohort sampled during active COVID-19. The chain recombines TRBV14 with TRBJ2-1; TRBD2 matches at 8 bases. In DNA form, the CDR3 reads TGTGCCAGCAGCCAAGCTTCCCTTAGCGGGGTTACGTACAATGAGCAGTTCTTC. Amino acid sequence: CASSQASLSGVTYNEQFF.